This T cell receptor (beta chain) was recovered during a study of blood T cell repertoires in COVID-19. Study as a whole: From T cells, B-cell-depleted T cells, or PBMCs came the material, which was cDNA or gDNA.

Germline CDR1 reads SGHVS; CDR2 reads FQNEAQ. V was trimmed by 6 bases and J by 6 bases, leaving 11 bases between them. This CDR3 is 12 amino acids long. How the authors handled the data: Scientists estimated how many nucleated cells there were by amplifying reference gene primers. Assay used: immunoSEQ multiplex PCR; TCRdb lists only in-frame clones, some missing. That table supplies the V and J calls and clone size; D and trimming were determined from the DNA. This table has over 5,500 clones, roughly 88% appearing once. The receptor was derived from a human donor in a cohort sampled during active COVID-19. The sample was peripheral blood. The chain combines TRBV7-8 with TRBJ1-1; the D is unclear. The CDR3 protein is CASRRLSAEAFF. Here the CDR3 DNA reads TGTGCCAGCAGGCGACTGTCGGCTGAAGCTTTCTTT.